Below, one TCR beta chain is given with its context. This sample was taken from a study of blood T cell repertoires in COVID-19. Trimming removed 0 bases at V and 0 bases at J, with 9 bases between. CDR3 length equals 16 residues. Germline V lookup: CDR1 SGHRS, CDR2 YFSETQ. Clones were sequenced by immunoSEQ multiplex PCR, and TCRdb holds only the in-frame ones, with some missing. Of approximately 200,000 clones in the sample, around 80% were seen once. Sample: peripheral blood. This chain connects TRBV5-1 to TRBJ2-2; D ambiguous. This receptor was taken from a woman aged 80 or older with acute or convalescent COVID-19. CDR3 nucleotide sequence: TGCGCCAGCAGCTTGGGTTTGAGCGCGAACACCGGGGAGCTGTTTTTT. Translation gives CASSLGLSANTGELFF.